A single sample gave rise to the 12 T cell receptor beta chains below, sequenced in a study of vaccination effects on CD4 cells after COVID-19. Assay used: immunoSEQ multiplex PCR; TCRdb lists only in-frame clones, some missing. The sample lists about 72,000 clones, around 80% occurring once. Their antigen targets remain unknown. Expansion of antigen-specific CD4+ T cells with viral peptide pools was carried out by the ViraFEST assay before sequencing. At the end of around 11 days of culture, CD4+ T cells were isolated. Either the mRNA-1273 or the BNT162b2 vaccine was given to participants as two doses. Material: CD4+ T cells from PBMCs cultured with HCoV-229E spike peptides, obtained after COVID-19 vaccination. Receptors were obtained from a human donor who received a COVID-19 vaccine.

The chain is built from TRBV7-2 and TRBJ2-7; D remains ambiguous. The germline V gene has CDR1 SGHTA and CDR2 FQGNSA. The CDR3 is 12 residues long. The V and J ends lost 4 bases and 3 bases respectively, with 7 bases between them. CDR3 coding DNA: TGTGCCAGCAGCTACGACGGCTACGAGCAGTACGTC. It is translated as CASSYDGYEQYV.

The rearrangement joins TRBV30 to TRBJ1-2; weak D call: TRBD1 (5 bases). CDR1 GTSNPN and CDR2 SVGIG come from the germline V gene (reference sequence). The V end lost 4 bases, the J end lost 1 base, and 16 bases lay between the germline ends. The CDR3 has 15 amino acids. CDR3 DNA: TGTGCCTGGACCCCAGACAGCTACCTTAACTATGGCTACACCTTC. Translating it yields CAWTPDSYLNYGYTF.

The chain has TRBV14 and TRBJ2-7; the D is unclear. V lost 6 bases to trimming and J lost 2 bases, with 8 bases between them. Germline assignment: CDR1 SGHDN and CDR2 FVKESK. This CDR3 has 12 residues. CDR3 protein: CASRRAAYEQYV. CDR3 coding DNA: TGTGCCAGCAGACGGGCTGCCTACGAGCAGTACGTC.

The rearrangement joins TRBV7-2 to TRBJ2-7, with 7 bases lining up with TRBD1. The CDR3 spans 14 residues. Germline V gene data show CDR1 as SGHTA and CDR2 as FQGNSA. The V gene end was trimmed by 1 base and the J gene end by 2 bases; junction bases not matched to a gene: 2. Written as DNA, the CDR3 is TGTGCCAGCAGCTTAGGACAGGGAACCTACGAGCAGTACGTC. Protein product: CASSLGQGTYEQYV.

Regarding this clone: Other DNA sequences from this sample encode an identical CDR3 as well. The rearrangement links TRBV5-1 to TRBJ1-3; 9 bases fit TRBD1. V was clipped by 3 bases and J by 7 bases; unmatched bases: 5. CDR1 and CDR2 (germline): SGHRS, YFSETQ. The CDR3 is 14 amino acids. CDR3 amino acids: CASSSTGGGNTIYF. CDR3 nucleotides: TGCGCCAGCAGCTCCACAGGGGGCGGGAACACCATATATTTT.

The chain uses TRBV11-2 and TRBJ2-7; perhaps TRBD1 as D (5 bases). Per germline, CDR1 SGHAT and CDR2 FQNNGV. This CDR3 is 14 amino acids long. Trimming pared 0 bases from V and 4 bases from J, leaving 10 bases between. CDR3 DNA: TGTGCCAGCAGCTTAGATGCAGGGCTATACGAGCAGTACGTC. Translation gives CASSLDAGLYEQYV.

This chain joins TRBV6-1 and TRBJ2-3; D is uncertain. This CDR3 comprises 16 residues. V was cut by 4 bases and J by 4 bases, with 18 bases left in between. The germline gives CDR1 MNHNS, CDR2 SASEGT. CDR3 residues: CASSGRLLIASDTQYF. Here the CDR3 DNA reads TGTGCCAGCAGTGGCCGCTTACTTATTGCGTCAGATACGCAGTATTTT.

The rearrangement uses TRBV18 and TRBJ2-3; weak D call: TRBD1 (6 bases). Germline assignment: CDR1 KGHSH and CDR2 LQKENI. The CDR3 has 15 amino acids. V lost 6 bases, J lost 2 bases, and 15 bases lay in between. The CDR3 sequence is CASSPIDRPTDTQYF. Here the CDR3 DNA reads TGTGCCAGCTCGCCTATCGACAGGCCCACAGATACGCAGTATTTT.

V is TRBV6-5 and J is TRBJ2-1; 7 nucleotides agree with TRBD2. V lost 2 bases to trimming and J lost 4 bases; unmatched junction nucleotides: 8. Germline V gives CDR1 MNHEY, CDR2 SVGAGI. There are 16 residues in the CDR3. The CDR3 here is CASSYTPGTKYNEQFF. As DNA, the CDR3 is TGTGCCAGCAGTTACACTCCGGGGACTAAGTACAATGAGCAGTTCTTC.

V and J are TRBV12-5 and TRBJ2-2; 7 positions agree with TRBD1. This CDR3 comprises 14 residues. The germline V gene encodes CDR1 LGHNT and CDR2 FRNRAP. Losses at the gene ends were 5 bases for V and 7 bases for J; bases not matched to a gene: 7. CDR3 sequence: CASGPSTGYGELFF. DNA of the CDR3: TGTGCTAGTGGTCCGTCGACAGGGTACGGGGAGCTGTTTTTT.

This chain uses TRBV6-5 with TRBJ2-3; D gene unclear. The germline CDR1 and CDR2 sequences are MNHEY and SVGAGI. Trimming took 2 bases from V and 5 from J, leaving 2 bases between them. This CDR3 region has 11 residues. The CDR3 DNA sequence: TGTGCCAGCAGTTACGTAGATACGCAGTATTTT. Translation: CASSYVDTQYF.

The J gene is TRBJ2-1, the V gene TRBV9, with a possible D match to TRBD1 (5 bases). The germline V gene encodes CDR1 SGDLS and CDR2 YYNGEE. CDR3 length: 17 amino acids. V was clipped by 4 bases and J by 0 bases, with 17 bases between them. The CDR3 region has the DNA TGTGCCAGCAGCCCACAAGACAGTGCCCGCTCCTACAATGAGCAGTTCTTC. This codes for CASSPQDSARSYNEQFF.